This record covers a single T cell receptor (beta chain). CDR1 and CDR2 (germline): DFQATT, SNEGSKA (reference sequence). With 2 bases clipped from V and 3 bases from J, the junction kept 6 bases outside the gene matches. This CDR3 is 15 amino acids long. Purified naive CD4+ T cells were depleted of CD25+ Tregs. After constant-region reverse-primer amplification, full-length variable regions underwent semi-nested PCR with Nested Universal Primer A. TCRdb called the 5' RACE reads again in MiXCR, with one record for every CDR3 protein. The table records fewer than 60,000 distinct CDR3 sequences, about 28% of them present only once.

What was sequenced was naive CD4+ T cells sorted from blood. Documented subset: naive CD4+ T cells, CD4+CD45RA+CD25-. The source of this sequence is a female donor with breast cancer. The rearrangement links TRBV20-1 to TRBJ2-3; 9 bases map to TRBD1. The CDR3 reads CSARITGGGTDTQYF. DNA for the CDR3: TGCAGTGCTAGAATTACAGGGGGCGGAACAGATACGCAGTATTTT.